This T cell receptor (beta chain) was observed in a study of OX40 agonist ivuxolimab in advanced cancers. Any history of autoimmune disease or systemic immunosuppression disqualified patients. Looked up from germline, CDR1 is LGHNA and CDR2 is YSLEER. This CDR3 region has 14 residues. V shed 2 bases and J shed 0 bases, with 6 bases lying between them. Data came from immunoSEQ multiplex PCR; TCRdb stores just in-frame clones and leaves some out. The sample consists of around 67,000 clones, approximately 79% of them appearing once. This receptor was obtained from an adult with an advanced solid tumor such as melanoma, head and neck, liver or kidney cancer. The chain couples TRBV4-3 to TRBJ2-3; the D is unclear. This sample comprised CD4+ or CD8+ T cells sorted from blood, obtained in a trial of the OX40 agonist ivuxolimab. The CDR3 reads CASSQRFSTDTQYF. The CDR3 coding sequence is TGCGCCAGCAGCCAAAGGTTTAGCACAGATACGCAGTATTTT.